The clone carrying this TCR beta chain was detected ten times or more. Its cognate antigen is unknown. These data belong to a study of T cells in Graves' hyperthyroidism and ophthalmopathy. Study-level results: Clonotypes that were expanded in thyroid above 0.001 mostly appeared in blood too.

The CDR3 is 14 amino acids. CDR1 and CDR2 from the germline V gene are LGHDT and YNNKEL (reference sequence). The V end was cut by 0 bases, the J end by 2 bases, with 5 bases between. Clinicians diagnosed patients from clinical symptoms, serum thyroxine and TRAb, thyroid ultrasound and orbital computed tomography. Source material for PBMCs was around 10 ml fresh peripheral blood. Amplification of TCR beta CDR3 regions used RNA as the template. TCR CDR3 underwent first-round RT-PCR with the HTBI primer set. Each CDR3 protein gets one entry after TCRdb re-called the multiplex PCR reads with MiXCR. The table has approximately 360,000 distinct CDR3 sequences, 15% to 18% seen once.

The sequencing input was blood. This receptor was obtained from a woman aged 18 to 35 with Graves' hyperthyroidism that later progressed to Graves' ophthalmopathy. The chain couples TRBV3-1 to TRBJ1-5; D is unclear. For the CDR3, the DNA is TGTGCCAGCAGCCAAGAGAGGGGCAATCAGCCCCAGCATTTT. Protein product: CASSQERGNQPQHF.